This T cell receptor beta chain is drawn from a study of T cells in localized non-small cell lung cancer. CDR3 length equals 14 residues. CDR1 LNHNV and CDR2 YYDKDF come from the germline V gene (reference sequence). The germline V and J ends were trimmed by 0 bases and 9 bases, with 12 bases remaining between them. Assay used: immunoSEQ multiplex PCR; TCRdb lists only in-frame clones, some missing. The sample carries about 43,000 clones, 90% to 95% recorded once. The specimen was PBMCs, collected before any cancer treatment. The rearrangement joins TRBV15 to TRBJ2-1; TRBD2 might be the D (5 bases). The receptor's source is a woman between 35 and 75 years old with stage II lung adenocarcinoma. In DNA, the CDR3 is TGTGCCACCAGCAGAGATGAGGGTCGATTTGAGCAGTTCTTC. Translated: CATSRDEGRFEQFF.